The present entry profiles one TCR beta chain with its context. The count of this clone is one. Its antigen is unknown. Nothing much larger sits one base from this clone, and base qualities are not available. This record comes from a study of cytomegalovirus exposure and HLA in healthy donors (dated by TCRdb to 2016 to 2017). Regarding the study in general: An earlier analysis of approximately 600 of the donors reported 250 to 300 Gb of sequence data and roughly 110 million unique TCR beta sequences from roughly 200 million T cells. Besides the first cohort of 666 subjects, a separate validation cohort made up of 95 to 150 different subjects was used. High-throughput TCR immunosequencing, statistical association of individual TCRs with disease status, and machine learning were combined to predict cytomegalovirus infection status. Rather than using new phenotypic data, the later analysis identified candidate immune exposures from TCR beta sequences and from how often those sequences occurred across donors. Of the 300 to 450 genotyped donors, 65% to 90% fell in the genetic ancestry cluster associated with self-reported Caucasian donors. Every discovery cohort repertoire had been produced on one sequencing platform. Among several hundred genotyped donors of the cohort, an average of around 250,000 unique TCR beta nucleotide sequences was sequenced per donor, of which approximately 18% were non-productive. An early release that covered 500 to 800 HLA-typed donors contained approximately 300 gigabases of sequencing data and roughly 84 million unique TCR sequences. A later analysis re-analyzed previously published TCR beta repertoires from 550 to 700 donors and added high-resolution HLA genotyping to study TCR occurrence patterns. The aim of the study was to test whether cataloging public T cell receptors could identify signatures of past pathogen exposure. A handful of DR-DQ haplotypes were handled as single units for association and clustering because linkage in the cohort was strong. Donor age, sex, ethnicity and CMV serostatus were collected together with the repertoire data. The number of typed donors differed by locus: about 620-630 for A, B, C, DRB1 and DQB1; roughly 510 for DQA1; 606 for DPA1; and roughly 490 for DPB1. Class I and class II HLA loci were covered by the typing at four-digit resolution. In an earlier analysis of over 550 of the donors, high-throughput TCR beta sequencing was used to judge whether each TCR beta V gene segment behaved as functional or pseudogenic. The study profiled the T cell repertoires of under 850 subjects by immunosequencing and related them to cytomegalovirus serostatus. A later genetic analysis used genome-wide SNP genotypes for about 60% of the roughly 700 donors, treating that subset as a discovery cohort. Broader findings and caveats from the paper: The authors suggested that the approach could potentially be generalized to other disease states and immunological phenotypes. Most TCR sequences were seen in very few donors, while some public TCRs were found in many individuals. Assigning TCR associations to individual alleles was difficult when HLA alleles, especially DR and DQ, strongly co-occurred. In a later analysis, HLA-associated TCR beta chains were found to be more clonally expanded and to have lower generation probabilities than equally common non-associated chains. A later analysis reported that several top co-occurrence clusters appeared linked to parvovirus B19, influenza, CMV and Epstein-Barr virus. Roughly uniform sequencing depth across donors was assumed in presence/absence analyses, although this assumption may not hold. In a later analysis, most CMV-associated TCR beta chains were found to appear HLA-restricted, with HLA associations seemingly driven largely by CMV exposure. Broadly in line with IMGT annotations, most TCR beta V segments showed up in productive rearrangements about 87% or about 30% of the time in an earlier analysis of a few hundred of the donors. Three of the identified cytomegalovirus-associated TCR beta chains were confirmed in vitro to be specific for cytomegalovirus antigens. Immune exposure information for the cohort was limited to CMV serostatus. Because counts were too low, roughly 16 rarely observed V segments, including chromosome 9 orphons, were excluded from the earlier analysis of several hundred of the donors. A cluster of highly shared sequence variants was judged likely to be a technical artifact of the sequencing pipeline. Correlated functional status among segregating V segments might reflect linkage disequilibrium, but an unknown experimental factor could not be ruled out. In both the original and validation cohorts, the classifier was reported to diagnose cytomegalovirus status with high specificity and sensitivity. A later genetic analysis reported fewer N-insertions in productive TCRs among donors in an Asian-associated ancestry cluster than the roughly 720-donor mean. Some IMGT-functional V segments, including TRBV6-2 and TRBV6-3, could not be distinguished by the 87-base-pair reads and were therefore excluded. An association between a missense DCLRE1C variant and V-gene and J-gene trimming of TCR beta chains was found in a later genetic analysis and replicated in an independent cohort. This cohort had only TCR beta chains sequenced, and the lack of alpha or paired-chain data limited which features could be detected. The study gave a list of over 150 TCR beta chains associated with cytomegalovirus. In a later analysis, TCR association rates were found to vary across HLA loci, with the most associated TCRs seen for DRB1 alleles and the fewest for HLA-C alleles. In a later analysis, 16,951 TCR beta sequences were associated with specific HLA alleles at a false discovery rate of 0.05. HLA typing was unavailable for some donors at each locus, so association tests used only the typed subset. A further reported finding was that TCR beta sequences accurately predicted the HLA-A and HLA-B alleles for most subjects in the first cohort.

The library relied on the immunoSEQ multiplex PCR assay. For the multiplex PCR, a mixture combining 60 forward primers for TCR Vbeta segments and 13 reverse primers for TCR Jbeta segments was used. A multiplex PCR assay on genomic DNA amplified the CDR3 region of rearranged TCR beta genes. The amplified TCR beta libraries were sequenced on the Illumina HiSeq System as 87-base-pair reads. The paper's data handling went like this. A later analysis tallied approximately 87 million unique TCR beta chains across the 550 to 850 repertoires, and approximately 9.9 million of those chains were shared by two or more donors. To remove PCR and sequencing errors, raw reads were error-corrected and collapsed into unique sequences using a nearest-neighbor algorithm that merged closely related sequences. V, D and J gene segments were assigned by aligning CDR3 sequences to IMGT reference sequences. Each retained sequence needed at least a six-nucleotide match to both a V gene segment and a J gene segment. Rearrangements were called productive when the CDR3 lacked stop codons and stayed in frame with V and J; all others were non-productive. CDR3 was defined by IMGT convention, running from the second conserved V-encoded cysteine to the conserved J-encoded phenylalanine. The earlier analysis of around 640 of the donors excluded sequences that lacked an unambiguous match to a single V gene segment. An earlier analysis of a few hundred of the donors classified V segments as functional when productive rearrangements were above 56.7% and as segregating when the standard deviation between donors was above 5%. A statistical classification framework was built to diagnose cytomegalovirus status from the catalog of TCR beta chain sequences. A later analysis assigned V and J genes by comparing TCR nucleotide sequences with IMGT/GENE-DB human TR gene sequences. A later analysis assigned CDR3 sequences and most-parsimonious VDJ recombination scenarios with the TCRdist pipeline. In a later analysis, each TCR beta chain was defined by its CDR3 amino acid sequence together with its V-gene family, and reads lacking a unique V-gene family were excluded. As a way to deal with suspected cross-contamination and a sequencing artifact, a later analysis dropped 500 to 700 nucleotide sequences that were highly shared and had low generation probability. A later analysis calculated a clonal expansion index for each public chain from normalized within-repertoire ranks of inferred template counts. In a later analysis, generation probabilities were computed using a VDJ recombination model fitted to out-of-frame rearrangements, and the results were checked against IGoR. In a later analysis, TCR-TCR, TCR-HLA and TCR-CMV co-occurrence was scored with hypergeometric tests, and a repertoire-size bias correction was applied to TCR pairs. A later analysis estimated false discovery rates by permuting HLA or CMV assignments 20 times. In a later analysis, co-occurring TCRs were grouped using DBSCAN, with TCRdist sequence similarity added in when clustering inside HLA-allele-positive subsets. For co-occurrence clustering, repertoires with fewer than 30,000 or more than 120,000 public chains were excluded, along with roughly five repertoires with anomalous nucleotide sharing. The table was pulled from immuneACCESS by TCRdb, which kept in-frame rearrangements only. Such tables lose some clones; where checked, under half of the loss comes from unresolved V genes, and the rest has no known cause. V, J and clone size are those of that table, while D and trimming were read from the DNA. The sample yields over 90,000 clones; approximately 79% were counted once. About 20% of the sample is held by the ten biggest clonotypes.

The cohort consisted of 670 or so healthy bone marrow donors. At the time of sampling, all cohort members were nominally healthy, though unrecorded immune exposures were likely present. The donor was CMV seropositive and was included in the group of 250 to 300 seropositive cohort members. A peripheral blood sample was provided by each donor, and peripheral blood mononuclear cells were used for TCR beta sequencing. Genomic DNA extraction from the blood cell samples was performed with the Qiagen DNeasy Blood Extraction Kit. Here V drops 4 bases and J drops 2 bases, and the junction holds 5 bases not matched to any gene. The germline V gene gives CDR1 as SGHRS and CDR2 as YFSETQ. Measured from the cysteine to the phenylalanine, the CDR3 is 15 residues long. Just CDR3 DNA is preserved here, 45 bases in frame from base 1.

The rearranged segments are TRBV5-1 and TRBJ2-2, with 7 central nucleotides matching TRBD1. Sequencing was done on a sample of PBMCs. This TCR was recovered from a woman aged 60-75 years in good health and CMV-seropositive. CDR3 region: CASSQNRGNTGELFF. In nucleotide form, the sequence is TGCGCCAGCAGCCAAAACAGGGGAAACACCGGGGAGCTGTTTTTT.